Each of the 31 T cell receptor beta chains below was sequenced from the same sample in a study of identical twins. TCRdb ran MiXCR on the 5' RACE reads and lists one entry per CDR3 protein. The table has around 1.7 million distinct CDR3 sequences, less than 40% seen once; the top ten hold about 0.3%. Material for sequencing was cord blood. The receptor set was obtained from a newborn girl in good health.

The sample holds a few counts of this clonotype. The gene calls are TRBV7-2 and TRBJ1-5, with unresolved D. V shed 5 bases and J shed 8 bases, with 13 bases lying between them. The germline gives CDR1 SGHTA, CDR2 FQGNSA. CDR3 length equals 13 residues. CDR3 in DNA: TGTGCCAGCAGCCCTTTTCGGGGTGAGCCCCAGCATTTT. Translating it yields CASSPFRGEPQHF.

A note on this clonotype: This may be a read error: a much more frequent sequence differs by one nucleotide. The CDR3 region is CAGSSWVYSGANVLTF. In DNA form, the CDR3 reads TGTGCCGGCAGTTCATGGGTGTACTCTGGGGCCAACGTCCTGACTTTC. This sequence joins TRBV6-5 and TRBJ2-6, with D hard to call. Looked up from germline, CDR1 is MNHEY and CDR2 is SVGAGI. This CDR3 is 16 amino acids long.

In this sample, this clonotype turned up many times. The chain carries TRBV27 and TRBJ2-5; maybe TRBD2 (6 bases). The germline V and J ends were trimmed by 2 bases and 2 bases, with 9 bases remaining between them. This CDR3 is 14 amino acids long. Germline CDR1 is MNHEY and CDR2 is SMNVEV (reference sequence). The CDR3 region is CASSLIAAQETQYF. In DNA, the CDR3 is TGTGCCAGCAGTTTAATAGCGGCACAAGAGACCCAGTACTTC.

This clonotype was detected only once. The chain recombines TRBV3-1 with TRBJ1-1; 8 bases are a match to TRBD1. The V segment lost 1 base and the J segment 1 base; nucleotides outside the gene matches: 8. The CDR3 is 17 residues long. CDR1 is LGHDT and CDR2 is YNNKEL in the germline V gene (reference sequence). The CDR3 loop is CASSQGRQGLGNTEAFF. CDR3 DNA sequence: TGTGCCAGCAGCCAAGGAAGACAGGGGTTAGGGAACACTGAAGCTTTCTTT.

The chain recombines TRBV12-3 or TRBV12-4 with TRBJ2-2, with a possible D match to TRBD1 (5 bases). The length of the CDR3 is 13 residues. Between the trimmed V and J ends, which lost 3 bases and 6 bases, there was a span of 8 bases. DNA for the CDR3: TGTGCCAGCAGTTTCCCAGGGCCCGGGGAGCTGTTTTTT. This translates into CASSFPGPGELFF.

This clonotype was seen repeatedly, ten times or more. V gene TRBV28 combines with J gene TRBJ1-2; TRBD1 is a possible D gene (6 bases). Deletions cut 7 bases from V and 4 bases from J, with 13 bases between. Per the germline V gene, CDR1 is MDHEN and CDR2 is SYDVKM. The CDR3 covers 13 residues. CDR3 residues: CASTEGQLYGYTF. As DNA, the CDR3 is TGTGCCAGCACCGAGGGACAACTCTATGGCTACACCTTC.

This clonotype was recorded once. The chain recombines TRBV9 with TRBJ2-4, with 12 bases identical to TRBD2. Germline CDR1 SGDLS, CDR2 YYNGEE. V lost 6 bases to trimming and J lost 1 base; unmatched junction nucleotides: 11. The CDR3 covers 18 residues. The CDR3 bases are TGTGCCAGCAACACTCTAGCGGGGGGGCTTAGGGCCAAAAACATTCAGTACTTC. This sequence encodes CASNTLAGGLRAKNIQYF.

The rearrangement links TRBV20-1 to TRBJ2-4, with D tentatively TRBD1 (6 bases). The J call may be incorrect, as the DNA end agrees better with TRBJ2-7. Per the germline V gene, CDR1 is DFQATT and CDR2 is SNEGSKA (reference sequence). There are 13 residues in the CDR3. The CDR3 region has the DNA TGCAGTGCTAGTTCGAGCAGGGGCCACGAGCAGTACTTC. This encodes CSASSSRGHEQYF.

With regard to this clonotype: This may stem from a read error, because a much larger clone lies one nucleotide away. The rearrangement links TRBV13 to TRBJ2-3; D not certain. The CDR3 totals 14 residues. The V end was cut by 8 bases, the J end by 4 bases, with 16 bases between. CDR1 PRHDT and CDR2 FYEKMQ come from the germline V gene (reference sequence). CDR3 nucleotides: TGTGCCAGCGGCAACCTCGATACGGCAGATACGCAGTATTTT. Its protein product is CASGNLDTADTQYF. The complete variable domain, with remaining parts taken from reference TRBV13 and TRBJ2-3, reads AAGVIQSPRHLIKEKRETATLKCYPIPRHDTVYWYQQGPGQDPQFLISFYEKMQSDKGSIPDRFSAQQFSDYHSELNMSSLELGDSALYFCASGNLDTADTQYFGPGTRLTVL.

This clonotype was observed at least ten times. The chain joins TRBV29-1 to TRBJ2-7; no reliable D call. V lost 2 bases to trimming and J lost 0 bases, with 8 bases between them. This CDR3 spans 13 amino acids. Germline V CDR1 and CDR2: SQVTM, ANQGSEA. The CDR3 DNA sequence: TGCAGCGTTGAAACCGGTAGCTCCTACGAGCAGTACTTC. Protein: CSVETGSSYEQYF.

The CDR3 protein is CASSLSTTLNTEAFF. CDR3 coding DNA: TGTGCCAGCAGCTTAAGTACGACGCTGAACACTGAAGCTTTCTTT. The chain uses TRBV7-9 and TRBJ1-1, with no clear D. From germline, CDR1 is SEHNR and CDR2 FQNEAQ (reference sequence). The CDR3 has 15 residues. Trimming took 2 bases from V and 0 from J, leaving 10 bases between them.

The sample holds a few counts of this clonotype. This chain's CDR3 is CASSLTGLATDTQYF. Here the CDR3 DNA reads TGTGCCAGCAGCCTCACGGGACTAGCGACAGATACGCAGTATTTT. The chain recombines TRBV12-3 or TRBV12-4 with TRBJ2-3, with 10 bases aligning to TRBD2. J lost 3 bases, V lost 6 bases, and 6 bases had no gene match. The CDR3 runs to 15 residues.

This sequence joins TRBV3-1 and TRBJ1-6; D remains ambiguous. V was pared by 1 base and J by 10 bases, with 8 bases between. The CDR3 consists of 13 residues. Germline CDR1 and CDR2: LGHDT and YNNKEL (reference sequence). This CDR3 is CASSQGRISPLHF. The CDR3 coding sequence is TGTGCCAGCAGCCAAGGCAGGATCTCACCCCTCCACTTT.

The rearrangement joins TRBV7-9 to TRBJ2-3; TRBD2 agrees at 8 bases. This CDR3 has 15 residues. Trimming cost V 4 bases and J 5 bases; bases outside gene matches: 8. CDR1 and CDR2 (germline): SEHNR, FQNEAQ (reference sequence). CDR3 in DNA: TGTGCCAGCAGCTATCCGGGACTAGATGTAGATACGCAGTATTTT. Protein product: CASSYPGLDVDTQYF.

This clonotype occurred a few times. CDR3 sequence (DNA): TGTGCCAGCAGCCGACACAGGGTAGGCTACACCTTC. Encoded protein: CASSRHRVGYTF. V and J are TRBV14 and TRBJ1-2; D is perhaps TRBD1 (6 bases). Trimming stripped 4 bases from V and 8 bases from J, with 11 bases between. The germline V gene encodes CDR1 SGHDN and CDR2 FVKESK. CDR3 length equals 12 residues. Using reference TRBV14 and TRBJ1-2 for the parts outside the CDR3, the full variable domain is EAGVTQFPSHSVIEKGQTVTLRCDPISGHDNLYWYRRVMGKEIKFLLHFVKESKQDESGMPNNRFLAERTGGTYSTLKVQPAELEDSGVYFCASSRHRVGYTFGSGTRLTVV.

The table lists this clonotype with a few counts. The chain uses TRBV28 and TRBJ2-3; D gene unclear. CDR3 length: 11 amino acids. Germline assignment: CDR1 MDHEN and CDR2 SYDVKM. CDR3 residues: CAIKGRNTQYF. In DNA form, the CDR3 reads TGTGCAATCAAGGGTCGGAATACGCAGTATTTT.

The chain has TRBV7-9 and TRBJ1-1; no definite D call. The CDR3 covers 17 residues. CDR1 and CDR2 from the germline V gene are SEHNR and FQNEAQ (reference sequence). Between the trimmed V and J ends, which lost 5 bases and 11 bases, there was a span of 30 bases. CDR3 in amino acids: CASSPIGVRLIRRLAFF. In DNA, the CDR3 is TGTGCCAGCAGCCCAATCGGCGTCCGGTTAATTCGTCGCCTGGCTTTCTTT.

Ten or more counts support this clonotype. This chain joins TRBV12-3 or TRBV12-4 and TRBJ1-5, with TRBD1 matching 9 bases. CDR3 length equals 14 residues. V dropped 6 bases and J dropped 6; count of bases not matched to a gene: 6. CDR3 nucleotides: TGTGCCAGCAGCCTACAGGGGGCTGGTCAGCCCCAGCATTTT. Encoded protein: CASSLQGAGQPQHF.

The chain joins TRBV24-1 to TRBJ1-1; 10 bases fit TRBD1. This CDR3 contains 15 residues. With 4 bases clipped from V and 3 bases from J, the junction kept 4 bases outside the gene matches. Per the germline V gene, CDR1 is KGHDR and CDR2 is SFDVKD. For the CDR3, the DNA is TGTGCCACCAGTGAGGCCGGGACAGGGGACACTGAAGCTTTCTTT. The encoded protein is CATSEAGTGDTEAFF.

The chain joins TRBV6-1 to TRBJ1-6, with a weak D call TRBD1 (5 bases). The V gene's germline CDR1 is MNHNS and CDR2 SASEGT. V was cut by 10 bases and J by 0 bases, with 16 bases left in between. The CDR3 runs to 16 residues. CDR3 nucleotides: TGTGCCATACAGGTTCTCCAAAGCTCCTATAATTCACCCCTCCACTTT. This sequence encodes CAIQVLQSSYNSPLHF.

This chain joins TRBV7-2 and TRBJ2-2; D possibly corresponds to TRBD2 (5 bases). CDR1 and CDR2 from the germline V gene are SGHTA and FQGNSA. This CDR3 is built from 14 residues. Deletions cut 8 bases from V and 3 bases from J, with 13 bases between. The CDR3: CASASTRDTGELFF. For the CDR3, the DNA is TGTGCCAGCGCATCCACGAGGGACACCGGGGAGCTGTTTTTT.

The chain links TRBV20-1 to TRBJ2-7; the match to TRBD2 covers 10 bases. This CDR3 is 14 amino acids long. The J segment lost 5 bases and the V segment lost 1 base, leaving 5 bases of the junction unmatched. Germline CDR1 is DFQATT and CDR2 is SNEGSKA (reference sequence). CDR3 region: CSARVASGSNEQYF. CDR3 DNA: TGCAGTGCTAGAGTGGCTAGCGGGAGCAACGAGCAGTACTTC.

V usage is TRBV24-1 and J usage is TRBJ1-2; D is uncertain. The V and J ends lost 1 base and 8 bases respectively, with 13 bases between them. CDR3 length: 14 residues. Germline V gene lookup returns CDR1 KGHDR and CDR2 SFDVKD. CDR3 nucleotides: TGTGCCACCAGTGATTTTTCAGGACGGCGGGGCTACACCTTC. This gives the protein CATSDFSGRRGYTF.

For this clonotype: This sequence may be a read error, since a much larger clone differs from it by one base. The V gene is TRBV2, the J gene TRBJ1-2, with D perhaps matching TRBD1 (5 bases). The germline V gene encodes CDR1 SNHLY and CDR2 FYNNEI. The CDR3 sequence is 14 residues long. CDR3 bases: TGTGCCAGCCAAGGCCCGACAGCCAGCTATGGCCACACCTTC. It is translated as CASQGPTASYGHTF. Supplemented by reference TRBV2 and TRBJ1-2, the full variable domain reads EPEVTQTPSHQVTQMGQEVILRCVPISNHLYFYWYRQILGQKVEFLVSFYNNEISEKSEIFDDQFSVERPDGSNFTLKIRSTKLEDSAMYFCASQGPTASYGHTFGSGTRLTVV.

This clonotype was seen only once. The rearrangement joins TRBV7-2 to TRBJ2-3; 8 bases are shared with TRBD2. Looked up from germline, CDR1 is SGHTA and CDR2 is FQGNSA. The CDR3 loop spans 17 amino acids. V lost 2 bases to trimming and J lost 2 bases; unmatched junction nucleotides: 9. This CDR3 is CASSLYLAGGTTDTQYF. Here the CDR3 DNA reads TGTGCCAGCAGCTTATATTTGGCGGGGGGTACCACAGATACGCAGTATTTT. Supplemented by reference TRBV7-2 and TRBJ2-3, the full variable domain reads GAGVSQSPSNKVTEKGKDVELRCDPISGHTALYWYRQSLGQGLEFLIYFQGNSAPDKSGLPSDRFSAERTGGSVSTLTIQRTQQEDSAVYLCASSLYLAGGTTDTQYFGPGTRLTVL.

The sample holds a few counts of this clonotype. The chain is built from TRBV6-8 and TRBJ2-1; 8 positions match TRBD2. Trimming cost V 6 bases and J 3 bases; bases outside gene matches: 7. This CDR3 spans 15 amino acids. The V gene's germline CDR1 is MNHGY and CDR2 SAAAGT. This chain's CDR3 is CASRLRGGLYNEQFF. DNA for the CDR3: TGTGCCAGCAGGCTCCGGGGGGGCCTCTACAATGAGCAGTTCTTC.

This clonotype was counted only a few times. The chain carries TRBV5-1 and TRBJ2-3; D perhaps matches TRBD2 (6 bases). Germline-derived CDR1 and CDR2 are SGHRS and YFSETQ. The V gene lost 3 bases and the J gene lost 0 bases, with 11 bases spanning the gap. This CDR3 comprises 15 residues. The CDR3 sequence: CASSSSGHSTDTQYF. The CDR3 DNA follows: TGCGCCAGCAGCTCGAGCGGGCATAGCACAGATACGCAGTATTTT.

This clonotype was counted a few times. This rearrangement joins TRBV4-1 to TRBJ2-7; D unclear. The CDR3 consists of 16 residues. The V end was cut by 0 bases, the J end by 2 bases, with 14 bases between. Germline assignment: CDR1 MGHRA and CDR2 YSYEKL. The CDR3 here is CASSQEANSPTYEQYF. CDR3 in DNA: TGCGCCAGCAGCCAAGAGGCAAACAGTCCGACCTACGAGCAGTACTTC.

The chain joins TRBV4-2 to TRBJ2-1, with TRBD1 as a possible D gene (5 bases). This CDR3 is built from 17 residues. V lost 0 bases, J lost 3 bases, and 15 bases lay in between. Germline V gene lookup returns CDR1 LGHNA and CDR2 YNFKEQ. CDR3 sequence (DNA): TGTGCCAGCAGCCAAGAGTCAGGGATCCCCTTCTACAATGAGCAGTTCTTC. Amino acid sequence: CASSQESGIPFYNEQFF.

The chain couples TRBV5-1 to TRBJ2-3; 8 bases agree with TRBD1. This CDR3 contains 17 residues. Germline-derived CDR1 and CDR2 are SGHRS and YFSETQ. V lost 0 bases, J lost 1 base, and 7 bases stayed unmatched. Here the CDR3 reads CASSLVTGVSGTDTQYF. Here the CDR3 DNA reads TGCGCCAGCAGCTTGGTGACAGGGGTTTCTGGCACAGATACGCAGTATTTT.

This clonotype was seen a handful of times. The chain has TRBV6-6 and TRBJ2-3, with no clear D. The V gene's germline CDR1 is MNHNY and CDR2 SVGAGI (reference sequence). The CDR3 runs to 13 residues. Trimming took 8 bases from V and 0 from J, leaving 9 bases between them. The CDR3 DNA reads TGTGCCAGCGGGTCTCGAAGCACAGATACGCAGTATTTT. Its protein is CASGSRSTDTQYF.